This is a list of T cell receptor beta chains from one sample in a study of T cell repertoires in ileal Crohn's disease. Clones were sequenced by immunoSEQ multiplex PCR, and TCRdb holds only the in-frame ones, with some missing. This sample has around 9,900 clones, with roughly 85% found just once. The sequenced sample consisted of ileal tissue. The receptors shown here come from an adult with Crohn's disease. CDR3s include the opening cysteine and the closing phenylalanine or tryptophan. The D gene is left open where the match is weak.

D gene: TRBD1; J gene: TRBJ1-2; CDR3 length: 13; V gene: TRBV19; CDR3 protein: CASSFRQGGGYTF
D gene: -; J gene: TRBJ1-1; CDR3 length: 12; V gene: TRBV7-9; CDR3 protein: CASSLGSTEAFF
D gene: TRBD2; J gene: TRBJ2-5; CDR3 length: 13; V gene: TRBV7-9; CDR3 protein: CASLAGADETQYF
D gene: -; J gene: TRBJ1-2; CDR3 length: 14; V gene: TRBV5-6; CDR3 protein: CASSSIDRNYGYTF
D gene: TRBD2; J gene: TRBJ2-7; CDR3 length: 15; V gene: TRBV11-2; CDR3 protein: CASSLVPSGTYEQYF
D gene: TRBD2; J gene: TRBJ2-1; CDR3 length: 18; V gene: TRBV7-2; CDR3 protein: CASTPGLAVNPAYNEQFF
D gene: -; J gene: TRBJ2-2; CDR3 length: 13; V gene: TRBV19; CDR3 protein: CASRLRGAGELFF
D gene: -; J gene: TRBJ1-1; CDR3 length: 14; V gene: TRBV9; CDR3 protein: CASSVQGRGTEAFF
D gene: TRBD1; J gene: TRBJ2-2; CDR3 length: 16; V gene: TRBV5-1; CDR3 protein: CASSLEQGAFRGELFF
D gene: -; J gene: TRBJ1-2; CDR3 length: 13; V gene: TRBV30; CDR3 protein: CAWSATGSRGYTF
D gene: -; J gene: TRBJ1-6; CDR3 length: 15; V gene: TRBV2; CDR3 protein: CASSEGENYNSPLHF
D gene: -; J gene: TRBJ1-1; CDR3 length: 13; V gene: TRBV5-4; CDR3 protein: CASSGREVTEAFF
D gene: TRBD2; J gene: TRBJ2-7; CDR3 length: 14; V gene: TRBV6-1; CDR3 protein: CASSERAGGWEQYF
D gene: -; J gene: TRBJ2-7; CDR3 length: 13; V gene: TRBV29-1; CDR3 protein: CSVVTGEGYEQYF
D gene: TRBD1; J gene: TRBJ2-3; CDR3 length: 15; V gene: TRBV5-4; CDR3 protein: CASSSGQGKTDTQYF
D gene: -; J gene: TRBJ2-3; CDR3 length: 14; V gene: TRBV2; CDR3 protein: CASSEEARTDTQYF
D gene: -; J gene: TRBJ1-2; CDR3 length: 16; V gene: TRBV15; CDR3 protein: CATSRGPGQSYYGYTF
D gene: TRBD2; J gene: TRBJ2-2; CDR3 length: 16; V gene: TRBV11-3; CDR3 protein: CASSILWREGAGELFF
D gene: TRBD1; J gene: TRBJ1-1; CDR3 length: 17; V gene: TRBV18; CDR3 protein: CASSQFPGQVKNTEAFF
D gene: -; J gene: TRBJ2-7; CDR3 length: 14; V gene: TRBV6-1; CDR3 protein: CASSQGGGSGEQYF
D gene: TRBD2; J gene: TRBJ2-5; CDR3 length: 14; V gene: TRBV6-1; CDR3 protein: CASGRLAAQETQYF
D gene: -; J gene: -; CDR3 length: 13; V gene: TRBV18; CDR3 protein: CASSPQQGNEQYF
D gene: TRBD1; J gene: TRBJ1-4; CDR3 length: 15; V gene: TRBV2; CDR3 protein: CASSVDRATNEKLFF
D gene: -; J gene: TRBJ2-2; CDR3 length: 14; V gene: TRBV7-8; CDR3 protein: CASSLGARGSELFF
D gene: -; J gene: TRBJ2-7; CDR3 length: 12; V gene: TRBV25-1; CDR3 protein: CASIRAPGKQYF
D gene: -; J gene: TRBJ1-5; CDR3 length: 14; V gene: TRBV7-8; CDR3 protein: CASSPSYSNQPQHF
D gene: -; J gene: TRBJ2-1; CDR3 length: 15; V gene: TRBV18; CDR3 protein: CASSRRGSSYNEQFF
D gene: -; J gene: TRBJ2-3; CDR3 length: 14; V gene: TRBV6-1; CDR3 protein: CASSEKPEGDTQYF
D gene: TRBD1; J gene: TRBJ2-1; CDR3 length: 14; V gene: TRBV6-1; CDR3 protein: CASSEGLETGEQFF
D gene: TRBD1; J gene: TRBJ2-3; CDR3 length: 16; V gene: TRBV7-8; CDR3 protein: CASRPPGQGVTDTQYF
D gene: -; J gene: TRBJ2-5; CDR3 length: 11; V gene: TRBV19; CDR3 protein: CASDEGRFQYF
D gene: TRBD1; J gene: TRBJ2-5; CDR3 length: 13; V gene: TRBV27; CDR3 protein: CASSTGGKETQYF
D gene: -; J gene: TRBJ2-7; CDR3 length: 12; V gene: TRBV7-2; CDR3 protein: CASSLGVGEQYF
D gene: TRBD1; J gene: TRBJ2-7; CDR3 length: 15; V gene: TRBV29-1; CDR3 protein: CSASPDRGDSYEQYF
D gene: -; J gene: TRBJ1-5; CDR3 length: 12; V gene: TRBV6-1; CDR3 protein: CASREPNQPQHF
D gene: TRBD1; J gene: TRBJ1-2; CDR3 length: 15; V gene: TRBV5-5; CDR3 protein: CASSARTGDDYGYTF
D gene: -; J gene: TRBJ2-1; CDR3 length: 14; V gene: TRBV11-2; CDR3 protein: CASRDISGNNEQFF
D gene: TRBD1; J gene: TRBJ2-5; CDR3 length: 18; V gene: TRBV11-2; CDR3 protein: CASSLPRWVTGGLETQYF
D gene: -; J gene: TRBJ2-1; CDR3 length: 15; V gene: TRBV5-6; CDR3 protein: CASSLAPSSYNEQFF
D gene: TRBD2; J gene: TRBJ2-2; CDR3 length: 14; V gene: TRBV7-3; CDR3 protein: CASRPGGGTGELFF
D gene: TRBD1; J gene: TRBJ1-2; CDR3 length: 14; V gene: TRBV7-3; CDR3 protein: CASSLDRVESGYTF
D gene: -; J gene: TRBJ1-2; CDR3 length: 18; V gene: TRBV12-2; CDR3 protein: CASRLPGQGTGSFYGYTF
D gene: TRBD2; J gene: TRBJ2-7; CDR3 length: 15; V gene: TRBV6-1; CDR3 protein: CASRRTSGPSYEQYF
D gene: -; J gene: TRBJ1-6; CDR3 length: 15; V gene: TRBV30; CDR3 protein: CAWSTGNSYNSPLHF
D gene: -; J gene: TRBJ2-2; CDR3 length: 14; V gene: TRBV7-2; CDR3 protein: CASRRVASTGELFF
D gene: -; J gene: TRBJ2-5; CDR3 length: 16; V gene: TRBV30; CDR3 protein: CAWSTDHNLQWETQYF
D gene: TRBD2; J gene: TRBJ2-2; CDR3 length: 16; V gene: TRBV5-5; CDR3 protein: CASSLGLAGSTGELFF
D gene: -; J gene: TRBJ1-1; CDR3 length: 16; V gene: TRBV10-3; CDR3 protein: CATLQGPAPLNTEAFF
D gene: TRBD2; J gene: -; CDR3 length: 17; V gene: TRBV5-1; CDR3 protein: CASSLGRAGGRSYEQYF
D gene: -; J gene: TRBJ1-2; CDR3 length: 13; V gene: TRBV5-1; CDR3 protein: CASSFDRTYGYTF
D gene: -; J gene: TRBJ1-1; CDR3 length: 18; V gene: TRBV30; CDR3 protein: CAWSVKPHRAGMNTEAFF